Shown below are 25 T cell receptor beta chains from a single sample sequenced in a study of cytomegalovirus exposure and HLA in healthy donors. PCR employed 60 Vbeta and 13 Jbeta primers. The method was immunoSEQ multiplex PCR; TCRdb's version includes in-frame clones alone and lacks a portion of them. The repertoire consists of under 200,000 clones, with over 70% occurring once and the leading ten covering more than 0.5%. The specimen was PBMCs. The receptors shown here come from a woman aged 50 to 65 in good health and CMV-seronegative.

CDR3 in amino acids: CASSSSGHSYEQYF. The DNA of the CDR3 is TGTGCCAGCAGCTCCTCCGGACACAGCTACGAGCAGTACTTC. This rearrangement joins TRBV7-9 to TRBJ2-7, with D perhaps matching TRBD1 (5 bases). This CDR3 spans 14 amino acids. V lost 4 bases and J lost 3, with 13 bases in between. Germline V CDR1 and CDR2: SEHNR, FQNEAQ (reference sequence).

The sample holds a few counts of this clone. The chain employs TRBV9 and TRBJ2-3; 10 bases map to TRBD2. The CDR3 has 15 amino acids. Germline CDR1 and CDR2: SGDLS and YYNGEE. V lost 4 bases and J lost 2; bases outside the gene matches: 4. The DNA of the CDR3 is TGTGCCAGCAGCAGAACTAGCGGGGCCACAGATACGCAGTATTTT. This encodes CASSRTSGATDTQYF. Using reference TRBV9 and TRBJ2-3 for the parts outside the CDR3, the full variable domain is DSGVTQTPKHLITATGQRVTLRCSPRSGDLSVYWYQQSLDQGLQFLIQYYNGEERAKGNILERFSAQQFPDLHSELNLSSLELGDSALYFCASSRTSGATDTQYFGPGTRLTVL.

The chain is built from TRBV14 and TRBJ2-5, with 8 bases identical to TRBD1. With 4 bases clipped from V and 7 bases from J, the junction kept 5 bases outside the gene matches. Per germline, CDR1 SGHDN and CDR2 FVKESK. The CDR3 runs to 13 residues. CDR3 region: CASSLRGLGTQYF. The DNA of the CDR3 is TGTGCCAGCAGCCTCAGGGGGCTGGGGACCCAGTACTTC. Drawing the rest from reference TRBV14 and TRBJ2-5, the complete variable domain is EAGVTQFPSHSVIEKGQTVTLRCDPISGHDNLYWYRRVMGKEIKFLLHFVKESKQDESGMPNNRFLAERTGGTYSTLKVQPAELEDSGVYFCASSLRGLGTQYFGPGTRLLVL.

The rearrangement joins TRBV28 to TRBJ2-3, with D possibly matching TRBD2 (6 bases). V was trimmed by 6 bases and J by 4 bases, leaving 23 bases between them. The CDR3 has 17 amino acids. Germline V gene data show CDR1 as MDHEN and CDR2 as SYDVKM. The CDR3 nucleotides are TGTGCCAGCAGACAGACCCGGGGACTTCTGTGGGCAGATACGCAGTATTTT. Its translation is CASRQTRGLLWADTQYF. The variable domain in full, completed from reference TRBV28 and TRBJ2-3, reads DVKVTQSSRYLVKRTGEKVFLECVQDMDHENMFWYRQDPGLGLRLIYFSYDVKMKEKGDIPEGYSVSREKKERFSLILESASTNQTSMYLCASRQTRGLLWADTQYFGPGTRLTVL.

This clone was found once. V is TRBV7-2 and J is TRBJ2-3, with 10 bases fitting TRBD2. The CDR3 loop spans 15 amino acids. V dropped 1 base and J dropped 5; count of bases not matched to a gene: 3. The germline gives CDR1 SGHTA, CDR2 FQGNSA. The CDR3 protein is CASSLVSGGLDTQYF. CDR3 nucleotide sequence: TGTGCCAGCAGCTTAGTTAGCGGGGGGCTAGATACGCAGTATTTT.

V gene TRBV7-2 combines with J gene TRBJ1-5, with 7 bases matching TRBD1. The V and J ends lost 5 bases and 4 bases, in that order; junction bases with no gene match: 11. From germline, CDR1 is SGHTA and CDR2 FQGNSA. The CDR3 totals 16 residues. CDR3 sequence: CASSVSWDRENQPQHF. The CDR3 region has the DNA TGTGCCAGCAGCGTATCATGGGACAGAGAAAATCAGCCCCAGCATTTT. Full variable domain (rest looked up from reference TRBV7-2 and TRBJ1-5): GAGVSQSPSNKVTEKGKDVELRCDPISGHTALYWYRQSLGQGLEFLIYFQGNSAPDKSGLPSDRFSAERTGGSVSTLTIQRTQQEDSAVYLCASSVSWDRENQPQHFGDGTRLSIL.

This clone came up once. This sequence joins TRBV10-3 and TRBJ1-1; no clear D. The V gene lost 0 bases and the J gene lost 0 bases, with 11 bases spanning the gap. Germline V gene lookup returns CDR1 ENHRY and CDR2 SYGVKD. This CDR3 region has 16 residues. CDR3 protein: CAISESNAGMNTEAFF. The CDR3 DNA reads as TGTGCCATCAGTGAGTCGAATGCGGGTATGAACACTGAAGCTTTCTTT.

V and J are TRBV6-1 and TRBJ2-1; possible D gene TRBD2, 5 bases. Trimming stripped 5 bases from V and 4 bases from J, with 9 bases between. CDR1 and CDR2 (germline): MNHNS, SASEGT. There are 13 residues in the CDR3. This CDR3 reads CASSSPGYNEQFF. In nucleotides, the CDR3 is TGTGCCAGCAGTTCCCCGGGGTACAATGAGCAGTTCTTC.

The chain employs TRBV30 and TRBJ2-1; D is possibly TRBD2 (6 bases). Trimming took off 0 bases at V and 3 bases at J, with 12 bases between the two ends. This CDR3 has 15 residues. In germline, CDR1 is GTSNPN, CDR2 SVGIG (reference sequence). Written as DNA, the CDR3 is TGTGCCTGGAGTGTACTTGCGGGGAGCTACAATGAGCAGTTCTTC. Protein: CAWSVLAGSYNEQFF. The full variable domain, rest sourced from reference TRBV30 and TRBJ2-1, is SQTIHQWPATLVQPVGSPLSLECTVEGTSNPNLYWYRQAAGRGLQLLFYSVGIGQISSEVPQNLSASRPQDRQFILSSKKLLLSDSGFYLCAWSVLAGSYNEQFFGPGTRLTVL.

The chain couples TRBV7-2 to TRBJ2-3; D is unclear. The germline V and J ends were trimmed by 7 bases and 0 bases, with 8 bases remaining between them. Per the germline V gene, CDR1 is SGHTA and CDR2 is FQGNSA. This CDR3 region has 13 residues. The CDR3 bases are TGTGCCAGCAATACAGCTAGCACAGATACGCAGTATTTT. This gives the protein CASNTASTDTQYF.

This clone came up once. The chain combines TRBV10-2 with TRBJ1-5; TRBD1 might be the D (6 bases). With 3 bases removed from V and 7 bases from J, the gap between germline ends came to 10 bases. Germline CDR1 and CDR2: WSHSY and SAAADI. This CDR3 region has 13 residues. CDR3 residues: CASSEQGSQPQHF. Here the CDR3 DNA reads TGCGCCAGCAGTGAACAGGGCAGCCAGCCCCAGCATTTT.

This clone was counted once. The DNA for the CDR3 is TGTGCCACCAGGGCTAGCTCCTACGAGCAGTACTTC. Translating it yields CATRASSYEQYF. V usage is TRBV27 and J usage is TRBJ2-7, with a possible D match to TRBD1 (5 bases). Germline V gene data show CDR1 as MNHEY and CDR2 as SMNVEV (reference sequence). This CDR3 contains 12 residues. The germline V and J ends were trimmed by 10 bases and 0 bases, with 10 bases remaining between them.

The chain recombines TRBV4-1 with TRBJ1-1; weak D call: TRBD1 (5 bases). Germline CDR1 reads MGHRA; CDR2 reads YSYEKL. CDR3 length: 16 amino acids. With 2 bases removed from V and 3 bases from J, the gap between germline ends came to 16 bases. CDR3 protein: CASSQNRIRGHTEAFF. CDR3 sequence (DNA): TGCGCCAGCAGCCAAAACAGGATCCGCGGCCACACTGAAGCTTTCTTT.

The chain employs TRBV18 and TRBJ2-7; 11 nucleotides agree with TRBD1. Trimming took 3 bases from V and 7 from J; bases not matched to a gene: 5. This CDR3 region has 14 residues. The germline CDR1 and CDR2 sequences are KGHSH and LQKENI. This CDR3 reads CASSPWDRGGEQYF. CDR3 bases: TGTGCCAGCTCACCCTGGGACAGGGGGGGGGAGCAGTACTTC.

V gene TRBV7-9 combines with J gene TRBJ2-2, with TRBD1 identical over 10 bases. CDR1 and CDR2 (germline): SEHNR, FQNEAQ (reference sequence). The CDR3 sequence is 15 residues long. The J segment lost 7 bases and the V segment lost 4 bases, leaving 6 bases of the junction unmatched. The DNA of the CDR3 is TGTGCCAGCAGCTCCGGGACAGGGGTGGTCGGGGAGCTGTTTTTT. This encodes CASSSGTGVVGELFF. Complete variable domain (other parts from reference TRBV7-9 and TRBJ2-2): DTGVSQNPRHKITKRGQNVTFRCDPISEHNRLYWYRQTLGQGPEFLTYFQNEAQLEKSRLLSDRFSAERPKGSFSTLEIQRTEQGDSAMYLCASSSGTGVVGELFFGEGSRLTVL.

This clone showed up just a few times. The chain employs TRBV2 and TRBJ1-1; no definite D call. Germline V gives CDR1 SNHLY, CDR2 FYNNEI. With 3 bases removed from V and 6 bases from J, the gap between germline ends came to 14 bases. The CDR3 is 14 residues long. CDR3 DNA sequence: TGTGCCAGCAGTGATTTCTCTAGTCGGTCTGAAGCTTTCTTT. Protein: CASSDFSSRSEAFF.

The rearrangement uses TRBV1 and TRBJ1-5; whether TRBD1, the table's D call, matches the DNA was not checked. TRBV1 counts as a pseudogene. This CDR3 is 16 amino acids long. The CDR3 DNA reads TGCACCAGCAGCCTAGGGACAGGGGGTTTATATCAGCCCCAGCATTTT. The encoded protein is CTSSLGTGGLYQPQHF.

The chain carries TRBV18 and TRBJ1-5, with D perhaps matching TRBD1 (5 bases). Germline CDR1 KGHSH, CDR2 LQKENI. The CDR3 is 17 residues long. V dropped 2 bases and J dropped 0 bases, with 14 bases sitting between them. CDR3 in DNA: TGTGCCAGCTCACCAATTTCTGGAGGGACTAGCAATCAGCCCCAGCATTTT. This codes for CASSPISGGTSNQPQHF.

The V call is TRBV28, the J call TRBJ1-5; D remains ambiguous. Trimming shortened V by 6 bases and J by 1 base, and 7 bases separated the two germline ends. The germline V gene encodes CDR1 MDHEN and CDR2 SYDVKM. This CDR3 region has 13 residues. CDR3 nucleotides: TGTGCCAGCAGATTGGGCAGCAATCAGCCCCAGCATTTT. Translation gives CASRLGSNQPQHF.

V usage is TRBV10-3 and J usage is TRBJ2-7; D may be TRBD2 (6 bases). V was trimmed by 7 bases and J by 8 bases, leaving 15 bases between them. The germline CDR1 and CDR2 sequences are ENHRY and SYGVKD. This CDR3 spans 12 amino acids. DNA of the CDR3: TGTGCCATCATGGGCGGGGCTGGGCAGCAGTACTTC. It translates to CAIMGGAGQQYF.

This clone was seen more than once but under ten times. The chain uses TRBV29-1 and TRBJ1-2; TRBD1 matches 8 bases. Trimming cost V 0 bases and J 7 bases; bases outside gene matches: 16. The germline gives CDR1 SQVTM, CDR2 ANQGSEA. The CDR3 is 17 residues long. The CDR3 nucleotides read TGCAGCGTTGAAGAACTCTTTTCTGACAGGGGAGTTTTTGGCTACACCTTC. Its protein is CSVEELFSDRGVFGYTF. Supplemented by reference TRBV29-1 and TRBJ1-2, the full variable domain reads SAVISQKPSRDICQRGTSLTIQCQVDSQVTMMFWYRQQPGQSLTLIATANQGSEATYESGFVIDKFPISRPNLTFSTLTVSNMSPEDSSIYLCSVEELFSDRGVFGYTFGSGTRLTVV.

The chain carries TRBV28 and TRBJ2-3; no reliable D call. The CDR3 is 16 residues long. Germline V gives CDR1 MDHEN, CDR2 SYDVKM. V dropped 4 bases and J dropped 2 bases, with 16 bases sitting between them. CDR3 in DNA: TGTGCCAGCAGTTCGGTGGTCGGTCTCTCCACAGATACGCAGTATTTT. As protein: CASSSVVGLSTDTQYF.

There are a few counts of this clone. The CDR3 spells CASSQEQGTTEAFF. In DNA, the CDR3 is TGCGCCAGCAGCCAAGAACAGGGTACCACTGAAGCTTTCTTT. This chain links TRBV4-1 with TRBJ1-1, with D possibly TRBD1 on 6 matching bases. The CDR3 length is 14 residues. The V gene's germline CDR1 is MGHRA and CDR2 YSYEKL. The germline V and J ends were trimmed by 0 bases and 4 bases, with 9 bases remaining between them.

The genes are TRBV7-8 and TRBJ2-7; 9 bases match TRBD1. The J segment lost 5 bases and the V segment lost 1 base, leaving 12 bases of the junction unmatched. The CDR3 runs 17 residues. Germline V gives CDR1 SGHVS, CDR2 FQNEAQ. Here the CDR3 reads CASSLGLSGTGIDEQYF. DNA of the CDR3: TGTGCCAGCAGCTTAGGGCTCTCCGGGACAGGGATCGACGAGCAGTACTTC.

The V gene is TRBV28, the J gene TRBJ2-7, with D possibly matching TRBD1 (6 bases). This CDR3 has 15 amino acids. Trimming took off 2 bases at V and 0 bases at J, with 11 bases between the two ends. CDR1 is MDHEN, CDR2 SYDVKM, per germline. Written as DNA, the CDR3 is TGTGCCAGCAGTTTAGCTGACAGGAGCTCCTACGAGCAGTACTTC. Protein product: CASSLADRSSYEQYF.